A selection of T cell receptor beta chains follows, all from one sample in a study of blood T cells in healthy people across ages. In TCRdb, the 5' RACE reads were re-called with MiXCR into one record per CDR3 protein. This table has hundreds of thousands of distinct CDR3 sequences, around 48% appearing once. The source material was blood. The source is a woman aged 55-69 years in good health. Both conserved end residues are part of each CDR3. D genes are given only for firm matches. Size values are once, few and many counts, or a class for expanded clones, and some rows have none.

>TRBJ2-4|TRBV20-1|NA|TRBD2
TGCAGTGCTAGAGGGACTAGCGGGAGGGCCACCAAAAACATTCAGTACTTC
CSARGTSGRATKNIQYF
>TRBJ2-3|TRBV12-3/TRBV12-4|NA|NA
TGTGCCAGCAGTGAGGGTGGGACGACCCCAGATACGCAGTATTTT
CASSEGGTTPDTQYF
>TRBJ1-2|TRBV9|NA|NA
TGTGCCAGCAGCCCGACGATATCTAGCATTAGCTACACCTTC
CASSPTISSISYTF
>TRBJ2-3|TRBV29-1|NA|NA
TGCAGCGTTGAAGGGACAGGGAGGGGCACAGATACGCAGTATTTT
CSVEGTGRGTDTQYF
>TRBJ1-2|TRBV20-1|once|NA
TGCAGTGCTTTAGATACCGGGGGCGATAACTATGGCTACACCTTC
CSALDTGGDNYGYTF
>TRBJ2-7|TRBV5-1|NA|TRBD2
TGCGCCAGCAGGGGGACTAGCGCCGGCTACGAGCAGTACTTC
CASRGTSAGYEQYF
>TRBJ2-4|TRBV5-6|NA|TRBD2
TGTGCCAGCAGCACAACCCTAGCGGGAGAGTACTTC
CASSTTLAGEYF
>TRBJ1-2|TRBV11-2|NA|TRBD1
TGTGCCAGCAGCTTAGATCGTAGACAGGGCACCTATGGCTACACCTTC
CASSLDRRQGTYGYTF
>TRBJ1-6|TRBV15|NA|TRBD1
TGTGCCACCAGCAGAGTTCGAGGGACAGGGAGTTCACCCCTCCACTTT
CATSRVRGTGSSPLHF
>TRBJ2-5|TRBV20-1|few|NA
TGCAGTGCTAGGGCCGCTAGCGCAACACAAGAGACCCAGTACTTC
CSARAASATQETQYF
>TRBJ2-7|TRBV28|NA|NA
TGTGCCAGCAGTGTACTAGCAACCTACGAGCAGTACTTC
CASSVLATYEQYF
>TRBJ1-3|TRBV7-2|few|NA
TGTGCCAGCAGCACGGACTGGAGCTCTGGAAACACCATATATTTT
CASSTDWSSGNTIYF
>TRBJ2-7|TRBV7-2|few|TRBD2
TGTGCCAGCAGCTTACGGCTAGCGGGAGATCCCCCCTACGAGCAGTACTTC
CASSLRLAGDPPYEQYF
>TRBJ2-7|TRBV5-1|NA|NA
TGCGCCAGCAGCCCGGAACAAGGACAGTCCTACAATGAGCAGTACTTC
CASSPEQGQSYNEQYF
>TRBJ2-3|TRBV5-1|many|NA
TGCGCCAGCAGCTTGGCCCTTGGTACGCAGTATTTT
CASSLALGTQYF
>TRBJ1-1|TRBV7-9|NA|NA
TGTGCCAGCAGCCCATTTGGCACTGAAGCTTTCTTT
CASSPFGTEAFF
>TRBJ1-2|TRBV30|NA|NA
TGTGCCTGGAGTTGGGCAGGAAAAGCCTATGGCTACACCTTC
CAWSWAGKAYGYTF
>TRBJ2-5|TRBV7-9|few|TRBD1
TGTGCCAGCAGTCCAAAACCGGGACAGGGATACAATGAGCAGTACTTC
CASSPKPGQGYNEQYF
>TRBJ1-1|TRBV5-6|once|NA
TGTGCCAGCAGCCCCGGGGAGGGTAAGGTAGCTTTCTTT
CASSPGEGKVAFF
>TRBJ1-5|TRBV7-2|NA|NA
TGTGCCAGCAGCTTAGTCCGGGAGGGGAATCAGCCCCAGCATTTT
CASSLVREGNQPQHF
>TRBJ2-2|TRBV29-1|once|NA
TGCAGCGTTGCGGGGGCAGACACCGGGGAGCTGTTTTTT
CSVAGADTGELFF
>TRBJ2-3|TRBV20-1|few|NA
TGCAGTGCCCCCCTTCGGGGCACAGATACGCAGTATTTT
CSAPLRGTDTQYF
>TRBJ1-2|TRBV28|NA|NA
TGTGCCATCCTCGGACAAGTTATACCTTATGGCTACACCTTC
CAILGQVIPYGYTF
>TRBJ2-7|TRBV5-5|NA|TRBD1
TGTGCCAGCAGCCGGCAGCTGGACAGGGGTATGGACGAGCAGTACTTC
CASSRQLDRGMDEQYF
>TRBJ1-1|TRBV5-1|NA|NA
TGCGCCAGCAGGCGGGGAGAGGGCACTGAAGCTTTCTTT
CASRRGEGTEAFF
>TRBJ2-1|TRBV5-6|NA|TRBD2
TGTGCCAGCAGCCGGCGGGCGACTAGCGGGAGTCATGAGCAGTTCTTC
CASSRRATSGSHEQFF
>TRBJ1-2|TRBV7-8|NA|NA
TGTGCCAGCAGCCGGTCGACGGTCTATGGCTACACCTTC
CASSRSTVYGYTF
>TRBJ1-1|TRBV7-2|NA|NA
TGTGCCAGCAGCTCCCGGACCTTTGAAGCTTTCTTT
CASSSRTFEAFF
>TRBJ2-7|TRBV4-2|NA|NA
TGTGCCAGCAGCCAAGGATCCGGCTACGAGCAGTACTTC
CASSQGSGYEQYF
>TRBJ2-1|TRBV28|NA|TRBD2
TGTGCCAGCATCCCTAGCGGAGCCGACAGCTCCTACAATGAGCAGTTCTTC
CASIPSGADSSYNEQFF
>TRBJ2-7|TRBV20-1|few|TRBD2
TGCAGTGCGGCGAATAGCGGGATCCCCTCCTACGAGCAGTACTTC
CSAANSGIPSYEQYF
>TRBJ1-2|TRBV28|NA|NA
TGTGCCAGCAGCGCCGGCGGGGCAGCCAATCCTAACTATGGCTACACCTTC
CASSAGGAANPNYGYTF
>TRBJ1-2|TRBV12-3/TRBV12-4|NA|NA
TGCGCCAGCAGTTTAGATCTACGGCCTAACTATGGCTACACCTTC
CASSLDLRPNYGYTF
>TRBJ2-4|TRBV7-2|NA|TRBD1
TGTGCCAGCAGCCCACTACAGGGGGCGGCCAAAAACATTCAGTACTTC
CASSPLQGAAKNIQYF
>TRBJ2-7|TRBV21-1|NA|NA
TGTGCCAGGGGAAAGCGGGTGAGCTCCTACGAGCAGTACTTC
CARGKRVSSYEQYF
>TRBJ1-1|TRBV28|NA|NA
TGTGCCAGCAGTTTACCGACCCCGGGGGATTGGAAAGCTTTCTTT
CASSLPTPGDWKAFF
>TRBJ2-1|TRBV20-1|NA|TRBD2
TGCAGTGCTCCCCTAGCGGGGAGGGTTAGTGAGCAGTTCTTC
CSAPLAGRVSEQFF
>TRBJ2-5|TRBV28|once|NA
TGTGCCAGCAATTCGCAGGACAGCAATCGAGAGGCCCAGTACTTC
CASNSQDSNREAQYF
>TRBJ2-7|TRBV21-1|NA|NA
TGTGCCGGCAACGGGGGAGCGGGAGCCACCTACGAGCAGTACTTC
CAGNGGAGATYEQYF
>TRBJ1-6|TRBV20-1|NA|TRBD1
TGCAGTGCAAACGGCCCCGGGACAGGCCAGGTGTGGGATAATTCACCCCTCCACTTT
CSANGPGTGQVWDNSPLHF
>TRBJ2-1|TRBV29-1|NA|NA
TGCAGCGTTGAAGATCGGGAGGGGGCCTCCTACAATGAGCAGTTCTTC
CSVEDREGASYNEQFF
>TRBJ2-5|TRBV20-1|NA|TRBD2
TGCAGTGCTAGTTTAGCGGGGTCCGCACTCCAAGAGACCCAGTACTTC
CSASLAGSALQETQYF
>TRBJ2-7|TRBV6-1|NA|TRBD1
TGTGCCAGCAGCCGGGGACAGGGTACCGACGAGCAGTACTTC
CASSRGQGTDEQYF
>TRBJ2-7|TRBV29-1|many|NA
TGCAGCGTCGCGACAGGAAAGACCTACGAGCAGTACTTC
CSVATGKTYEQYF
>TRBJ2-7|TRBV25-1|NA|NA
TGTGCCAGCAGTGGCAGTGTCCTTACCCACGAGCAGTACTTC
CASSGSVLTHEQYF
>TRBJ1-4|TRBV20-1|NA|NA
TGCAGTGCTAGGAACAGGATGGGGGCTAATGAAAAACTGTTTTTT
CSARNRMGANEKLFF
>TRBJ1-5|TRBV7-2|NA|NA
TGTGCCACCAGCTTTGGTGGCAATCAGCCCCAGCATTTT
CATSFGGNQPQHF
>TRBJ1-1|TRBV6-2/TRBV6-3|NA|NA
TGTGCCAGCAGTTACAACACACAGTCTGAAGCTTTCTTT
CASSYNTQSEAFF
>TRBJ2-5|TRBV24-1|NA|TRBD2
TGTGCCACCAGTGATGCGACTACGGGAGGGGAGACCCAGTACTTC
CATSDATTGGETQYF
>TRBJ2-7|TRBV28|few|NA
TGTGCCAGCAGTTTTAAGATCTACGAGCAGTACTTC
CASSFKIYEQYF